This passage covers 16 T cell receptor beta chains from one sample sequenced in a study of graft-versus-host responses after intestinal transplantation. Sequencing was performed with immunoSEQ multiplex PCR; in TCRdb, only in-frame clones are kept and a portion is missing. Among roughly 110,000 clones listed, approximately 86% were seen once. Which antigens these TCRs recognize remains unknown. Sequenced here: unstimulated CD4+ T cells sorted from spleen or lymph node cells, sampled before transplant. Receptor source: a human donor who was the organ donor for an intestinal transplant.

The DNA for the CDR3 is TGCAGCGCCGGACTAGCACCCTACGAGCAGTACTTC. Its translation: CSAGLAPYEQYF. V usage is TRBV29-1 and J usage is TRBJ2-7; 8 bases match TRBD2. CDR3 length: 12 residues. Germline V gene sequence: CDR1 SQVTM, CDR2 ANQGSEA. Losses at the gene ends were 7 bases for V and 2 bases for J; bases not matched to a gene: 4.

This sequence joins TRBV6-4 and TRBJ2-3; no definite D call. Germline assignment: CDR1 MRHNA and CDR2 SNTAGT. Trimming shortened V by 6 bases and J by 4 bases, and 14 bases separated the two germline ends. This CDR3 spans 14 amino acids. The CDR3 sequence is CASSVSVSADTQYF. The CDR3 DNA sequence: TGTGCCAGCAGCGTCTCGGTTAGTGCAGATACGCAGTATTTT.

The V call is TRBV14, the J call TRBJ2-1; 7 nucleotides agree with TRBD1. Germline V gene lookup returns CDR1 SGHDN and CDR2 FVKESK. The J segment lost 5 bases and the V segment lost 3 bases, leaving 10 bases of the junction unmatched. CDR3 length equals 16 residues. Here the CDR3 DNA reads TGTGCCAGCAGCCACCTACAGGGGAAGGGGGACAATGAGCAGTTCTTC. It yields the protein CASSHLQGKGDNEQFF.

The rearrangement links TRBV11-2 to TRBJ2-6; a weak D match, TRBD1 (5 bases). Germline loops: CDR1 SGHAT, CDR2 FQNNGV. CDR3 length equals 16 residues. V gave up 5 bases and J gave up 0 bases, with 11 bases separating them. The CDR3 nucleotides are TGTGCCAGCAGCCAGGACATCCACTCTGGGGCCAACGTCCTGACTTTC. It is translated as CASSQDIHSGANVLTF.

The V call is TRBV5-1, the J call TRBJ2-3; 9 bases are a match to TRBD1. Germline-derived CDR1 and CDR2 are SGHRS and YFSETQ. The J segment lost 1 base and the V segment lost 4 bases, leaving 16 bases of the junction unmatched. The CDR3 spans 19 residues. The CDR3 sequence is CASSLNPGTGNGGTDTQYF. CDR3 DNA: TGCGCCAGCAGCCTTAACCCCGGGACAGGGAATGGGGGCACAGATACGCAGTATTTT.

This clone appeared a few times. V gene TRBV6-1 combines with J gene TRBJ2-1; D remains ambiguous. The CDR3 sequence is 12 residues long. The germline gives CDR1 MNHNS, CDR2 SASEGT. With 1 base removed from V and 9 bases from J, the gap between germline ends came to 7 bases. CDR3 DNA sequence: TGTGCCAGCAGTGAAGTCCCTCGTGAGCAGTTCTTC. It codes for CASSEVPREQFF.

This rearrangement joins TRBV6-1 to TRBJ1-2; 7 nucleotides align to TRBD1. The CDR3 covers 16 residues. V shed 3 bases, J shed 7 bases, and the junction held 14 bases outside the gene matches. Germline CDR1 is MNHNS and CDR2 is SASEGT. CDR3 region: CASSETGKGGIGGYTF. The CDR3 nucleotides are TGTGCCAGCAGTGAGACAGGGAAAGGTGGTATCGGTGGCTACACCTTC.

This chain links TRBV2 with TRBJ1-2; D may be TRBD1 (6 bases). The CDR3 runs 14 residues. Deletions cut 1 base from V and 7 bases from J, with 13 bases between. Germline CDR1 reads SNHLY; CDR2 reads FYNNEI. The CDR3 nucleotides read TGTGCCAGCAGTGAAGGCTGGGGGCGATCTGGCTACACCTTC. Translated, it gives CASSEGWGRSGYTF.

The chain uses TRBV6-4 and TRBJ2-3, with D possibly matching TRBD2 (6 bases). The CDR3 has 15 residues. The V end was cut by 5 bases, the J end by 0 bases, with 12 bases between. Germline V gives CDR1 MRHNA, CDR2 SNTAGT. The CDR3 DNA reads TGTGCCAGCAGTCCTCTAGCGTCTAGCACAGATACGCAGTATTTT. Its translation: CASSPLASSTDTQYF.

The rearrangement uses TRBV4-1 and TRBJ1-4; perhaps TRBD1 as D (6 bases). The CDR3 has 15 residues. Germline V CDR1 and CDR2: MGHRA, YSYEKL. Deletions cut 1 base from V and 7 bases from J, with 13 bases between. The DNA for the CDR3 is TGCGCCAGCAGCCAAGGGAAGGGGGGCGGTGAAAAACTGTTTTTT. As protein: CASSQGKGGGEKLFF.

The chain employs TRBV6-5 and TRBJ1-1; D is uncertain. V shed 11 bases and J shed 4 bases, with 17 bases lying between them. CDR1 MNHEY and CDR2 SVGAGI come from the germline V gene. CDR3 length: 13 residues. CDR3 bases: TGTGCCGCAGTTAGAGGGCGGCCCACTGAAGCTTTCTTT. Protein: CAAVRGRPTEAFF.

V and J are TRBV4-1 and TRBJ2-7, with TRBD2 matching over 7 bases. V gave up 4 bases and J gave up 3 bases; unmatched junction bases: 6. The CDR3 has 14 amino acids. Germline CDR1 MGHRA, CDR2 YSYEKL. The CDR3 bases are TGCGCCAGCAGCCGGGGACTAAGTGACTACGAGCAGTACTTC. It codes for CASSRGLSDYEQYF.

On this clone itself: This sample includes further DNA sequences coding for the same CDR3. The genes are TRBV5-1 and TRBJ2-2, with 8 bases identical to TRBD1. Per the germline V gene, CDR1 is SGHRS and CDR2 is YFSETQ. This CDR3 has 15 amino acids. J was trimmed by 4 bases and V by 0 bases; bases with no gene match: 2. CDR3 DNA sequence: TGCGCCAGCAGCTTGGCAGGGGGCCGCACCGGGGAGCTGTTTTTT. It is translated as CASSLAGGRTGELFF.

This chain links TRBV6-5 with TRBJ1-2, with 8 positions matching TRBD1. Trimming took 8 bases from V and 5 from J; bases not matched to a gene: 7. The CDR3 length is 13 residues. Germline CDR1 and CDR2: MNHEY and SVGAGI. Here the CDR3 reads CASGAGQGYGYTF. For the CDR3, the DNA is TGTGCCAGCGGGGCTGGACAGGGATATGGCTACACCTTC.

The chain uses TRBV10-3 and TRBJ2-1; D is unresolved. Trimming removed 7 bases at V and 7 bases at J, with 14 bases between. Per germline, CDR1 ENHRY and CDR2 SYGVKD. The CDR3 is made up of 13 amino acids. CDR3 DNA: TGTGCCATCACCGCAGACTCCCTAAATGAGCAGTTCTTC. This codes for CAITADSLNEQFF.

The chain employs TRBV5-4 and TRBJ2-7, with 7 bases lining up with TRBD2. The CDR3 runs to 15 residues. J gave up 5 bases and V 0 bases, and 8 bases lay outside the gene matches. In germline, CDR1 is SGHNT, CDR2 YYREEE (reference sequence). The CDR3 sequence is CASSLVVGGPNEQYF. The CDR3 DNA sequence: TGTGCCAGCAGCTTGGTGGTGGGAGGGCCGAACGAGCAGTACTTC.